These 16 T cell receptor beta chains were sequenced from one sample in a study of blood T cell repertoires in COVID-19. TCRdb's copy holds only in-frame clones and misses some; the assay was immunoSEQ multiplex PCR. The sample lists hundreds of thousands of clones, roughly 84% occurring once. The source material was PBMCs or T cells enriched from blood (not recorded which). The receptors shown here come from a middle-aged woman who had recovered from COVID-19.

The chain combines TRBV18 with TRBJ1-1; no firm D call. V lost 3 bases, J lost 2 bases, and 16 bases lay in between. This CDR3 comprises 16 residues. Germline CDR1 and CDR2: KGHSH and LQKENI. CDR3: CASSPLLTVGNTEAFF. The CDR3 nucleotides are TGTGCCAGCTCACCTCTTCTGACTGTCGGTAACACTGAAGCTTTCTTT.

This clone was seen a single time. The chain carries TRBV10-3 and TRBJ2-5; D not certain. The CDR3 sequence is 13 residues long. Germline lookup yields CDR1 ENHRY and CDR2 SYGVKD. V was trimmed by 2 bases and J by 5 bases, leaving 9 bases between them. The CDR3 bases are TGTGCCATCAGTGAGGTTAGCTGGGAGACCCAGTACTTC. The encoded protein is CAISEVSWETQYF.

This chain's CDR3 is CASSQPSGKTGELFF. Written as DNA, the CDR3 is TGCGCCAGCAGCCAACCTAGCGGGAAGACCGGGGAGCTGTTTTTT. The rearrangement joins TRBV4-1 to TRBJ2-2; 9 bases align to TRBD2. The CDR3 spans 15 residues. V was pared by 2 bases and J by 5 bases, with 3 bases of the junction left unmatched. Germline V lookup: CDR1 MGHRA, CDR2 YSYEKL.

This clone was seen at least ten times. The chain combines TRBV9 with TRBJ1-2; tentatively, D is TRBD1 (5 bases). Germline loops: CDR1 SGDLS, CDR2 YYNGEE. V lost 2 bases, J lost 6 bases, and 14 bases lay in between. This CDR3 is 14 amino acids long. CDR3 residues: CASSVGQGYDGYTF. The CDR3 bases are TGTGCCAGCAGCGTCGGGCAGGGTTATGATGGCTACACCTTC.

The chain is built from TRBV6-2 or TRBV6-3 and TRBJ1-5; D is undetermined. The V gene lost 2 bases and the J gene lost 2 bases, with 10 bases spanning the gap. This CDR3 has 15 amino acids. The V gene's germline CDR1 is MNHEY and CDR2 SVGEGT. CDR3 amino acids: CASSYTYGGNQPQHF. CDR3 in DNA: TGTGCCAGCAGTTACACGTATGGAGGCAATCAGCCCCAGCATTTT.

V usage is TRBV6-5 and J usage is TRBJ1-1, with D maybe TRBD1 (6 bases). V gave up 7 bases and J gave up 0 bases, with 12 bases separating them. The CDR3 length is 14 residues. Germline-derived CDR1 and CDR2 are MNHEY and SVGAGI. The CDR3 nucleotides read TGTGCCAGCACCACAGGGCTCATGAACACTGAAGCTTTCTTT. Amino acid sequence: CASTTGLMNTEAFF.

The chain combines TRBV5-4 with TRBJ2-3; 9 bases align to TRBD2. V lost 5 bases and J lost 6; bases outside the gene matches: 13. This CDR3 is built from 16 residues. CDR1 and CDR2 (germline): SGHNT, YYREEE (reference sequence). The CDR3 sequence is CASRYKGTSLSDTQYF. DNA of the CDR3: TGTGCCAGCAGATATAAAGGGACTAGCCTTTCGGATACGCAGTATTTT.

The rearrangement links TRBV11-2 to TRBJ2-2; 13 positions agree with TRBD2. V shed 0 bases, J shed 4 bases, and the junction held 8 bases outside the gene matches. Germline assignment: CDR1 SGHAT and CDR2 FQNNGV. The CDR3 covers 19 residues. The CDR3 nucleotides read TGTGCCAGCAGCTTAGAAGCACTAGCGGGAGGGCGGGGCACCGGGGAGCTGTTTTTT. It translates to CASSLEALAGGRGTGELFF.

This clone was detected only once. The chain links TRBV21-1 to TRBJ1-4; TRBD1, the D gene given by the table, was not confirmed from the DNA. TRBV21-1 is given as a pseudogene. CDR3 length: 19 amino acids. CDR3 nucleotides: TGTGCCAGCAGCATACACCTGGGGACGACAGGAGACCTACATGAAAAACTGTTTTTT. It translates to CASSIHLGTTGDLHEKLFF.

The chain couples TRBV10-3 to TRBJ1-6, with no clear D. V was shortened by 0 bases and J by 7 bases, with 13 bases between the two germline ends. The CDR3 covers 16 residues. In germline, CDR1 is ENHRY, CDR2 SYGVKD. CDR3 protein: CAISESSWTGNSPLHF. CDR3 sequence (DNA): TGTGCCATCAGTGAGTCGTCTTGGACGGGAAATTCACCCCTCCACTTT.

J is TRBJ1-5 and V is TRBV28, with 9 bases that match TRBD1. Trimming took 7 bases from V and 2 from J; bases not matched to a gene: 9. Germline assignment: CDR1 MDHEN and CDR2 SYDVKM. The CDR3 length is 16 residues. The CDR3 sequence: CASNTGGAGGNQPQHF. DNA of the CDR3: TGTGCCAGCAACACAGGGGGCGCGGGGGGCAATCAGCCCCAGCATTTT.

This clone was observed once. V gene TRBV14 combines with J gene TRBJ2-3; no definite D call. Trimming removed 3 bases from V and 6 bases from J, with 4 bases in between. Germline-derived CDR1 and CDR2 are SGHDN and FVKESK. This CDR3 region has 11 residues. The CDR3 bases are TGTGCCAGCAGCCAGGAGGATACGCAGTATTTT. This translates into CASSQEDTQYF. The full variable domain, with the rest looked up from reference TRBV14 and TRBJ2-3, is EAGVTQFPSHSVIEKGQTVTLRCDPISGHDNLYWYRRVMGKEIKFLLHFVKESKQDESGMPNNRFLAERTGGTYSTLKVQPAELEDSGVYFCASSQEDTQYFGPGTRLTVL.

This chain joins TRBV5-1 and TRBJ2-7, with a weak D call TRBD2 (6 bases). Germline V gene sequence: CDR1 SGHRS, CDR2 YFSETQ. The CDR3 loop spans 14 amino acids. Trimming stripped 4 bases from V and 4 bases from J, with 15 bases between. CDR3 sequence: CASSAGTGVYEQYF. The DNA of the CDR3 is TGCGCCAGCAGCGCCGGGACTGGGGTATACGAGCAGTACTTC.

This chain uses TRBV7-2 with TRBJ1-5; tentative D call: TRBD1 (5 bases). The V gene lost 1 base and the J gene lost 7 bases, with 11 bases spanning the gap. Germline CDR1 SGHTA, CDR2 FQGNSA. The CDR3 extends over 14 amino acids. CDR3 residues: CASSLEAGEQPQHF. CDR3 bases: TGTGCCAGCAGCTTAGAAGCGGGGGAGCAGCCCCAGCATTTT.

The CDR3: CASQGLAGVVDTQYF. The CDR3 DNA is TGTGCCAGTCAGGGACTAGCGGGAGTGGTTGATACGCAGTATTTT. The V and J genes are TRBV2 and TRBJ2-3, with 14 positions matching TRBD2. The V segment lost 9 bases and the J segment 6 bases; nucleotides outside the gene matches: 8. This CDR3 contains 15 residues. Germline loops: CDR1 SNHLY, CDR2 FYNNEI. Together with reference TRBV2 and TRBJ2-3, the CDR3 gives the full variable domain: EPEVTQTPSHQVTQMGQEVILRCVPISNHLYFYWYRQILGQKVEFLVSFYNNEISEKSEIFDDQFSVERPDGSNFTLKIRSTKLEDSAMYFCASQGLAGVVDTQYFGPGTRLTVL.

The V call is TRBV10-3, the J call TRBJ2-1; a weak D match, TRBD2 (6 bases). The CDR3 length is 13 residues. Per the germline V gene, CDR1 is ENHRY and CDR2 is SYGVKD. With 8 bases removed from V and 6 bases from J, the gap between germline ends came to 14 bases. CDR3 region: CAIPGPGSNEQFF. As DNA, the CDR3 is TGTGCCATCCCGGGACCCGGGAGCAATGAGCAGTTCTTC.